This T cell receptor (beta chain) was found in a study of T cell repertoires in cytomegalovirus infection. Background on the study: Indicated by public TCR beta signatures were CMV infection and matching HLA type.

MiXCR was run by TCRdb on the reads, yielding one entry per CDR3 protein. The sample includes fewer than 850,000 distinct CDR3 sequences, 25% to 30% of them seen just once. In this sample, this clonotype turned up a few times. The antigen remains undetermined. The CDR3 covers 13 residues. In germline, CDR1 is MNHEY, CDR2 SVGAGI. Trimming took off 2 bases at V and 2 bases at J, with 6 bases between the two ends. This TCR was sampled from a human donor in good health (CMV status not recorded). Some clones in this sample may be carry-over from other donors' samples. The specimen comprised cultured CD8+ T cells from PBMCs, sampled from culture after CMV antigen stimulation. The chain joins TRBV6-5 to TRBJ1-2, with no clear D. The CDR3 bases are TGTGCCAGCAGTTACGGGGAAAACTATGGCTACACCTTC. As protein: CASSYGENYGYTF.